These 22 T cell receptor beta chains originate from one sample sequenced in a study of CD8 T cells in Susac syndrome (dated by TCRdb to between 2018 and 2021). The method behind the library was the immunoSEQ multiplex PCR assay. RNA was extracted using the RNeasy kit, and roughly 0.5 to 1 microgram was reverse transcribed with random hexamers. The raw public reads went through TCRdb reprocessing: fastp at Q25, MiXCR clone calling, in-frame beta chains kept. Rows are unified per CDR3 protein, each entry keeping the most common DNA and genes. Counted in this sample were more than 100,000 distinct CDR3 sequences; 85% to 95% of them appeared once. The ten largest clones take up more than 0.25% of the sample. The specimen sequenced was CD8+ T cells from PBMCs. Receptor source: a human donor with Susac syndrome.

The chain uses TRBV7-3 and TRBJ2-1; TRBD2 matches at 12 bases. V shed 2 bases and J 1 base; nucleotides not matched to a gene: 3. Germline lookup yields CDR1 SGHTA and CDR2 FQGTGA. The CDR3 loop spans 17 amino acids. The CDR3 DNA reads TGTGCCAGCAGCTTACGGGGGACTAGCGGGTCCTACAATGAGCAGTTCTTC. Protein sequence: CASSLRGTSGSYNEQFF.

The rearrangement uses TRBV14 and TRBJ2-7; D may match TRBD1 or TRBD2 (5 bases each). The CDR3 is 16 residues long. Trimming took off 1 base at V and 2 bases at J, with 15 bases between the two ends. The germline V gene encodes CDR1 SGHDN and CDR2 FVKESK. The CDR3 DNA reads TGTGCCAGCAGCCAAGTTTGGAGAGGGGTTCCCTACGAGCAGTACTTC. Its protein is CASSQVWRGVPYEQYF.

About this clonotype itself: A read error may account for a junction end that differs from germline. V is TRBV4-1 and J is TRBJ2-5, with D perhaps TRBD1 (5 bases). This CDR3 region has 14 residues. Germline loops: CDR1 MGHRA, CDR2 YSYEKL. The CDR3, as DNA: TGCGCCAGCAGTCAAGTCATCAGGGCGGAGACCCAGTACTTC. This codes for CASSQVIRAETQYF.

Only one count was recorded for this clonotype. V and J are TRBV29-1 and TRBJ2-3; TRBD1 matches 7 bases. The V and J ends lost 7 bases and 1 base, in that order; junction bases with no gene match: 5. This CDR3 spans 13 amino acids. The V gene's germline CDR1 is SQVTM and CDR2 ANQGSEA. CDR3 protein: CSGQGRGTDTQYF. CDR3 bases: TGCAGCGGACAGGGTCGTGGCACAGATACGCAGTATTTT.

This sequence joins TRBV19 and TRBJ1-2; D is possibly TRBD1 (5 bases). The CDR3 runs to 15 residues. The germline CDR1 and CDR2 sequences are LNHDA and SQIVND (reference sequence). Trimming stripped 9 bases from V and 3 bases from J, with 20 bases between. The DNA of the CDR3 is TGTGCCAGCAAGAGTTCTAGAGGGGCGCACTATGGCTACACCTTC. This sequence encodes CASKSSRGAHYGYTF.

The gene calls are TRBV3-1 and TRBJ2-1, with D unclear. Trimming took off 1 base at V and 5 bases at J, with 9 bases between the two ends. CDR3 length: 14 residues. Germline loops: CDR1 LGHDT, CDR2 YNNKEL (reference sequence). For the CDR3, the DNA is TGTGCCAGCAGCCAAGCCGGGTCCCACAATGAGCAGTTCTTC. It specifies CASSQAGSHNEQFF.

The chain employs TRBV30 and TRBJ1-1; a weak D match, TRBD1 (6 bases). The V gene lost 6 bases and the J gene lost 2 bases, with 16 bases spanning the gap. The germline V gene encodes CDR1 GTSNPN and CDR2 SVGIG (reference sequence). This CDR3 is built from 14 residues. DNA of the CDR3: TGTGCCTGTAACAGGGATCATGGTAACACTGAAGCTTTCTTT. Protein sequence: CACNRDHGNTEAFF.

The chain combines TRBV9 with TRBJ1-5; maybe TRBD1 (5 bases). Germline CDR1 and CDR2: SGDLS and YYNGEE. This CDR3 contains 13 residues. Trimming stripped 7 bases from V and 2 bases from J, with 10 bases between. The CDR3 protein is CASSWGGNQPQHF. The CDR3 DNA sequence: TGTGCCAGCTCCTGGGGGGGCAATCAGCCCCAGCATTTT.

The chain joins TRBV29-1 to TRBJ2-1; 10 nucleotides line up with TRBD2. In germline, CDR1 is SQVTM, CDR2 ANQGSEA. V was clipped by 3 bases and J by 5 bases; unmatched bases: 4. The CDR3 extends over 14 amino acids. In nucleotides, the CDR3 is TGCAGCGTTGACCCAGCGGGGGGGAACAATGAGCAGTTCTTC. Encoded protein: CSVDPAGGNNEQFF.

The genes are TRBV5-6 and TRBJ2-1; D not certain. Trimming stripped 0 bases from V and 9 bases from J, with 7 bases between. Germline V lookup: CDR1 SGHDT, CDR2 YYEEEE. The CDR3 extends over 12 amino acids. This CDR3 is CASSLAGIEQFF. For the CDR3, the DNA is TGTGCCAGCAGCTTGGCAGGCATTGAGCAGTTCTTC.

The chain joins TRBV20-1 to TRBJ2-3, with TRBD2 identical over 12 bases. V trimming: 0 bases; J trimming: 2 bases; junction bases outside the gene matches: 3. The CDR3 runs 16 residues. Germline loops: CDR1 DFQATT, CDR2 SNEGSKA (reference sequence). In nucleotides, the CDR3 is TGCAGTGCTAGAGATCGACTAGCGGGAGTCACAGATACGCAGTATTTT. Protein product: CSARDRLAGVTDTQYF.

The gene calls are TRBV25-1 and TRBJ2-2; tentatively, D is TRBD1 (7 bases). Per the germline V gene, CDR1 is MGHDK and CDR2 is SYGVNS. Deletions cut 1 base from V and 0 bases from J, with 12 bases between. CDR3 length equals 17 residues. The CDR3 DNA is TGTGCCAGCAGTGAATCAGGGGGGCCCTCGAACACCGGGGAGCTGTTTTTT. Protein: CASSESGGPSNTGELFF. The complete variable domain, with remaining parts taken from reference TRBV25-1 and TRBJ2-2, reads EADIYQTPRYLVIGTGKKITLECSQTMGHDKMYWYQQDPGMELHLIHYSYGVNSTEKGDLSSESTVSRIRTEHFPLTLESARPSHTSQYLCASSESGGPSNTGELFFGEGSRLTVL.

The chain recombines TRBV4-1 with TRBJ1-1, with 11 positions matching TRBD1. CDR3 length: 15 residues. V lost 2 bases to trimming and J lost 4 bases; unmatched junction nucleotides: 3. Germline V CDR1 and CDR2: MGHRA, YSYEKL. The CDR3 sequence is CASSQPGQGGTEAFF. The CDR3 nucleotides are TGCGCCAGCAGCCAACCGGGACAGGGGGGCACTGAAGCTTTCTTT.

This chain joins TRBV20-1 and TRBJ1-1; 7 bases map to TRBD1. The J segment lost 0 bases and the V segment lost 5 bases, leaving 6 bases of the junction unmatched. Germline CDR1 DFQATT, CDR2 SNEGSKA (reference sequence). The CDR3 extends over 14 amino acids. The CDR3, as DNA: TGCAGTGCTTGGAGGGACAGCCTGAACACTGAAGCTTTCTTT. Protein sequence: CSAWRDSLNTEAFF.

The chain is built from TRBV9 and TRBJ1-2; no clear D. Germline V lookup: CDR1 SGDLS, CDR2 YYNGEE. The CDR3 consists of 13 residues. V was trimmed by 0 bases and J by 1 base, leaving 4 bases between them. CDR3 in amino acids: CASSVEDNYGYTF. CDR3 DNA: TGTGCCAGCAGCGTAGAAGATAACTATGGCTACACCTTC.

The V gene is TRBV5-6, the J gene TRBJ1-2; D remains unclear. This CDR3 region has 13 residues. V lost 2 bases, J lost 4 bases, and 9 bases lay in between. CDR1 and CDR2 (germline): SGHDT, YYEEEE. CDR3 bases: TGTGCCAGCAGCTTCTCTGCGGCCTATGGCTACACCTTC. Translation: CASSFSAAYGYTF.

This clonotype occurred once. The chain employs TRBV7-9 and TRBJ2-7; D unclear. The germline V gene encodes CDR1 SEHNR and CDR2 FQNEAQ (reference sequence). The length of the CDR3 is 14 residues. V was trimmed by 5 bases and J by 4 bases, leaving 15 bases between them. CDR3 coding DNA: TGTGCCAGCAGCCCGCGGAACACGGTATACGAGCAGTACTTC. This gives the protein CASSPRNTVYEQYF.

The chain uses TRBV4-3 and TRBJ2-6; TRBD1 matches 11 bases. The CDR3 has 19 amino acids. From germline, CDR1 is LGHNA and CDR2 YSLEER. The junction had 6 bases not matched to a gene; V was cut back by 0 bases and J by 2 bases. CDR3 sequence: CASSQDPDRGLAGANVLTF. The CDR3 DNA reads TGCGCCAGCAGCCAAGATCCGGACAGGGGGCTGGCTGGGGCCAACGTCCTGACTTTC.

The CDR3: CASSFGTSGVTGELFF. The CDR3 nucleotides read TGTGCCAGCAGCTTCGGGACTAGCGGGGTCACCGGGGAGCTGTTTTTT. The rearrangement joins TRBV11-2 to TRBJ2-2; 13 bases are shared with TRBD2. The CDR3 loop spans 16 amino acids. Germline loops: CDR1 SGHAT, CDR2 FQNNGV. V lost 3 bases, J lost 4 bases, and 2 bases stayed unmatched.

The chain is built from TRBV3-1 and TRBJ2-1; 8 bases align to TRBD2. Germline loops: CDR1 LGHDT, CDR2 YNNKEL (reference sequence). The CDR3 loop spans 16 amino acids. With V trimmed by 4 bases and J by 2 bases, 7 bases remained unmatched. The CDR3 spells CASSLSGGSPYNEQFF. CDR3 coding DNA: TGTGCCAGCAGCCTAAGCGGGGGATCCCCCTACAATGAGCAGTTCTTC.

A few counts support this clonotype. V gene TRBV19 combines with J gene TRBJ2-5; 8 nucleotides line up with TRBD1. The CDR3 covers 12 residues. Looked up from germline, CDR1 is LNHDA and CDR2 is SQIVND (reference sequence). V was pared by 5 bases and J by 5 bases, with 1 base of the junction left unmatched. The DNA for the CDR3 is TGTGCCAGTAGTTGGACAGGGGAGACCCAGTACTTC. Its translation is CASSWTGETQYF. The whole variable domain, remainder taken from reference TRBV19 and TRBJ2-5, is DGGITQSPKYLFRKEGQNVTLSCEQNLNHDAMYWYRQDPGQGLRLIYYSQIVNDFQKGDIAEGYSVSREKKESFPLTVTSAQKNPTAFYLCASSWTGETQYFGPGTRLLVL.

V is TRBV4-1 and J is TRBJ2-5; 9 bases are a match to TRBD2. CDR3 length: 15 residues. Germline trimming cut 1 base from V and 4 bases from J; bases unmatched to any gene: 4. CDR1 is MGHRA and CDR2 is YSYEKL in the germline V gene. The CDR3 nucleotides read TGCGCCAGCAGCCAAGGATTTAGCGGGGGAGAGACCCAGTACTTC. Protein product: CASSQGFSGGETQYF.